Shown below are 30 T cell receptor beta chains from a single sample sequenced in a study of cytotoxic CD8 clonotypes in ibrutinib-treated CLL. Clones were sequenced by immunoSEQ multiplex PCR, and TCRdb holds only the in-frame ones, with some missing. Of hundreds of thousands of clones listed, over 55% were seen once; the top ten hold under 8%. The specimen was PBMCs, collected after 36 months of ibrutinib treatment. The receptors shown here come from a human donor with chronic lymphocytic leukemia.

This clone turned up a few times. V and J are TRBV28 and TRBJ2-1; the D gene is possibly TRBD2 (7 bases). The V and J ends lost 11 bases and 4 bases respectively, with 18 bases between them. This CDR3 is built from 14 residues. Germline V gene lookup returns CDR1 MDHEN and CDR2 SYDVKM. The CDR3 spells CAGRGASSYNEQFF. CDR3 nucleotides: TGTGCCGGACGGGGGGCTAGCAGTTACAATGAGCAGTTCTTC. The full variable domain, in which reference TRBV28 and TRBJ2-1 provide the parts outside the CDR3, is DVKVTQSSRYLVKRTGEKVFLECVQDMDHENMFWYRQDPGLGLRLIYFSYDVKMKEKGDIPEGYSVSREKKERFSLILESASTNQTSMYLCAGRGASSYNEQFFGPGTRLTVL.

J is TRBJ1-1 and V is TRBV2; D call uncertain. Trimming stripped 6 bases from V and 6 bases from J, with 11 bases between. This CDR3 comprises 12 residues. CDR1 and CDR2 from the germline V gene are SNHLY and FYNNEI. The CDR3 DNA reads TGTGCCAGCAGGTCATTCGGACCTGAAGCTTTCTTT. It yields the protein CASRSFGPEAFF.

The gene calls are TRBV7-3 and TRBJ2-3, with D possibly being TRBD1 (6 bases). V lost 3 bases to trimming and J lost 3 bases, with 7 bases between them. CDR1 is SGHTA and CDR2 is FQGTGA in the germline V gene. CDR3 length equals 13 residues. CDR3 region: CASSFGTTDTQYF. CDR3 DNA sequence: TGTGCCAGCAGCTTTGGGACAACAGATACGCAGTATTTT.

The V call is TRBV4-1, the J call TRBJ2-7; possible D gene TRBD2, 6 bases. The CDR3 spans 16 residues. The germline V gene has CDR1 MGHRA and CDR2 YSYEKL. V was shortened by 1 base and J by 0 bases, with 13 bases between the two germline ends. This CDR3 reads CASSQVSGLSSYEQYF. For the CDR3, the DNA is TGCGCCAGCAGCCAAGTTAGCGGACTTAGCTCCTACGAGCAGTACTTC.

The CDR3 DNA sequence: TGTGCCAGCAGCTTGGGGCTTGTCGGGGAGACCCAGTACTTC. Amino acids: CASSLGLVGETQYF. The chain combines TRBV5-4 with TRBJ2-5, with D uncertain. This CDR3 spans 14 amino acids. V was clipped by 0 bases and J by 5 bases, with 11 bases between them. Germline CDR1 reads SGHNT; CDR2 reads YYREEE (reference sequence).

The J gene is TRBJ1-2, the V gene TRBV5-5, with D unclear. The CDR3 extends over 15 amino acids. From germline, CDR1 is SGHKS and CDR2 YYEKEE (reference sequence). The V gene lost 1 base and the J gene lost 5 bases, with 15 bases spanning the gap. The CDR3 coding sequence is TGTGCCAGCAGCTTGCCCACGTCGGGCCCGTATGGCTACACCTTC. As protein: CASSLPTSGPYGYTF.

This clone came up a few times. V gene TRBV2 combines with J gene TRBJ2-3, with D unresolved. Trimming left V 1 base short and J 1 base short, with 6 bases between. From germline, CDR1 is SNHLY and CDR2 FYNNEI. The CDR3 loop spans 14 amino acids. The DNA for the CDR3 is TGTGCCAGCAGTGAAGGACTCGGCACAGATACGCAGTATTTT. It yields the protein CASSEGLGTDTQYF.

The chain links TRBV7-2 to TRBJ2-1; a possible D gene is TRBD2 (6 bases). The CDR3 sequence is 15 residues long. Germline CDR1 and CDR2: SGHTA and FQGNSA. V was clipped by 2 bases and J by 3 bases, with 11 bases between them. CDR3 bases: TGTGCCAGCAGCTTACTAAGCGGGTACTACAATGAGCAGTTCTTC. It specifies CASSLLSGYYNEQFF.

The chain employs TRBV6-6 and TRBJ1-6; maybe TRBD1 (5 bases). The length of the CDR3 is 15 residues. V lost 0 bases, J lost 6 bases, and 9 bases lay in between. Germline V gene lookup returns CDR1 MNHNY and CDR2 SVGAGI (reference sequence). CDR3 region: CASSYSVGTNSPLHF. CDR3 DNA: TGTGCCAGCAGTTACTCGGTAGGGACTAATTCACCCCTCCACTTT.

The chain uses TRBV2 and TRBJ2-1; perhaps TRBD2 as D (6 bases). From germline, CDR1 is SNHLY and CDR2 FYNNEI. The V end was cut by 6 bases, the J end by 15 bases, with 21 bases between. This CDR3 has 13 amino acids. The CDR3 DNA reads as TGTGCCAGCAGGGCGGGGACTCCGGCCTCTTTGTTCTTC. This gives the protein CASRAGTPASLFF.

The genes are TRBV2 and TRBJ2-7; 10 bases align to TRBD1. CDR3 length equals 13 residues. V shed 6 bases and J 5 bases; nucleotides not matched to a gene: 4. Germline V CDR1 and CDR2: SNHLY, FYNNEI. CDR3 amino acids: CASSRDRGNEQYF. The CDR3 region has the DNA TGTGCCAGCAGCAGGGACAGGGGAAACGAGCAGTACTTC.

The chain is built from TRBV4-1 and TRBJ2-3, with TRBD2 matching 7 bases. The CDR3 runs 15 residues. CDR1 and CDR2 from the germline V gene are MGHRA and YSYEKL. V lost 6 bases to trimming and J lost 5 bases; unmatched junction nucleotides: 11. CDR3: CASRSLGRAQDTQYF. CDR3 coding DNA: TGCGCCAGCAGGAGTTTAGGGAGGGCGCAAGATACGCAGTATTTT.

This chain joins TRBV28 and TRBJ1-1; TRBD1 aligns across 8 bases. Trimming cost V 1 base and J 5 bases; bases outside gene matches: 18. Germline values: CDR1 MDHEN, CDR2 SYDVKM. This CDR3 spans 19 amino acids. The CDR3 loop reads CASSLYSTGQGILPTEAFF. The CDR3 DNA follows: TGTGCCAGCAGTTTATATTCGACCGGACAGGGTATCCTCCCTACTGAAGCTTTCTTT.

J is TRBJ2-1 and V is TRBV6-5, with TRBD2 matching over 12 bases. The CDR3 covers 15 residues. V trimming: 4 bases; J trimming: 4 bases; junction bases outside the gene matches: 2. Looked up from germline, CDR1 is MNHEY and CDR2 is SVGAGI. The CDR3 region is CASSFGLAGYNEQFF. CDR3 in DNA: TGTGCCAGCAGTTTTGGACTAGCGGGATACAATGAGCAGTTCTTC.

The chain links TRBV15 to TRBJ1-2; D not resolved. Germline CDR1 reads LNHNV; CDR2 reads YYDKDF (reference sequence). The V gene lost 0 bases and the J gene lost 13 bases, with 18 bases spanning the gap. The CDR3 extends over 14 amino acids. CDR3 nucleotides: TGTGCCACCAGCAGAGATCTTCTGACACCCGATCTCACCTTC. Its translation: CATSRDLLTPDLTF.

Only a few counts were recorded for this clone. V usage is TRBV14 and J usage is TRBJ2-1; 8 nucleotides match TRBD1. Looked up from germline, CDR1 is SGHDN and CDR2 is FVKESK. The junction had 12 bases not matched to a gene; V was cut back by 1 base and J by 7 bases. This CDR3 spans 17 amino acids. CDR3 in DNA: TGTGCCAGCAGCCAAGGAGTGGAGCAGGGGGCGAAGAATGAGCAGTTCTTC. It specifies CASSQGVEQGAKNEQFF.

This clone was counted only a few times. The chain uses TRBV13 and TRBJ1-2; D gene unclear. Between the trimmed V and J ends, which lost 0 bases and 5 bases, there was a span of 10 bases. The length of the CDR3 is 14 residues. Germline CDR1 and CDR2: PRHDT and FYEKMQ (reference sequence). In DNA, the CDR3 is TGTGCCAGCAGCTTAGGGCCAGTGGGATATGGCTACACCTTC. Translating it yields CASSLGPVGYGYTF.

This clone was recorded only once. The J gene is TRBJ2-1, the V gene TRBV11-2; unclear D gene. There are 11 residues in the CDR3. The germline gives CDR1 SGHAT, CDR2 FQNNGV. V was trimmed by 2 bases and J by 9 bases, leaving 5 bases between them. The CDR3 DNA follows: TGTGCCAGCAGCTTACAAGGTGAGCAGTTCTTC. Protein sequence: CASSLQGEQFF.

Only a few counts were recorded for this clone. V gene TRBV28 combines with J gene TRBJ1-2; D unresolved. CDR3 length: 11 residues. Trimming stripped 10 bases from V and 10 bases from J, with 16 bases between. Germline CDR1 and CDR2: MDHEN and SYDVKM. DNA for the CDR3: TGTGCCATAAAGGGTCCCAACATCTACACCTTC. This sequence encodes CAIKGPNIYTF.

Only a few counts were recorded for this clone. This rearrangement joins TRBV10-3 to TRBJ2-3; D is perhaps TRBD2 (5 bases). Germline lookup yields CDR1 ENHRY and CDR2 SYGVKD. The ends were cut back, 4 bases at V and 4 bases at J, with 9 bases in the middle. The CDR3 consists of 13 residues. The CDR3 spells CAISGAGPDTQYF. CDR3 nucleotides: TGTGCCATCAGTGGGGCGGGTCCAGATACGCAGTATTTT.

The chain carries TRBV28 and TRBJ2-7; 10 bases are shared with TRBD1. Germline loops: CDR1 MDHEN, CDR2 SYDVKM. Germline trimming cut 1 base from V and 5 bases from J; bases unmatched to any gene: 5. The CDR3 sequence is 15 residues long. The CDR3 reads CASSLSGQGIHEQYF. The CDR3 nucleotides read TGTGCCAGCAGTTTATCGGGACAGGGGATCCACGAGCAGTACTTC.

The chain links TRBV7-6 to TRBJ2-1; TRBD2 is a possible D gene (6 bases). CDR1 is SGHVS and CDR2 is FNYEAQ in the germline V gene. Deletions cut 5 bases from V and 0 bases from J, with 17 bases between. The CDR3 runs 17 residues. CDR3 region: CASSRLGRESSYNEQFF. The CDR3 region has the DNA TGTGCCAGCAGCCGGCTGGGGCGGGAAAGCTCCTACAATGAGCAGTTCTTC. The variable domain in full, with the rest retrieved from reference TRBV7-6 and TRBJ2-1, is GAGVSQSPRYKVTKRGQDVALRCDPISGHVSLYWYRQALGQGPEFLTYFNYEAQQDKSGLPNDRFSAERPEGSISTLTIQRTEQRDSAMYRCASSRLGRESSYNEQFFGPGTRLTVL.

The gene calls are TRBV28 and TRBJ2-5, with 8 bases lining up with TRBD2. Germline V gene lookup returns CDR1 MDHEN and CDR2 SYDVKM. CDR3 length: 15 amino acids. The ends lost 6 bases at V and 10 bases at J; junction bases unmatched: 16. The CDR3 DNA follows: TGTGCCAGCAGCCCTTCGGGTAGCGGGGTTAGGAACCAGTACTTC. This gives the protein CASSPSGSGVRNQYF.

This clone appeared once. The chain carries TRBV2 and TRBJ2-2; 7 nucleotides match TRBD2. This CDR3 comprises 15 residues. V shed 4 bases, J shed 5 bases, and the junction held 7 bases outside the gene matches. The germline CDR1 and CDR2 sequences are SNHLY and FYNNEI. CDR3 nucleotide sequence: TGTGCCAGCAGTGGGCTAGCGGTTGTGACCGGGGAGCTGTTTTTT. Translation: CASSGLAVVTGELFF.

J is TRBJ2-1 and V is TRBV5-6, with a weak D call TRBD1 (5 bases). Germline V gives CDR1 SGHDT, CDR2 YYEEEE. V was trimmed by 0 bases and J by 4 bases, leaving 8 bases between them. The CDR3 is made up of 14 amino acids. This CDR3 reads CASSLVTAYNEQFF. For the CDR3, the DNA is TGTGCCAGCAGCTTGGTGACAGCTTACAATGAGCAGTTCTTC.

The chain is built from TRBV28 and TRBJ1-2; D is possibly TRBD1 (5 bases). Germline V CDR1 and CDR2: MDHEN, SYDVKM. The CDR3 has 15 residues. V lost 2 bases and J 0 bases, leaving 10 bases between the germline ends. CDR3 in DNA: TGTGCCAGCAGTTTACGGGGGAGTACTAACTATGGCTACACCTTC. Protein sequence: CASSLRGSTNYGYTF.

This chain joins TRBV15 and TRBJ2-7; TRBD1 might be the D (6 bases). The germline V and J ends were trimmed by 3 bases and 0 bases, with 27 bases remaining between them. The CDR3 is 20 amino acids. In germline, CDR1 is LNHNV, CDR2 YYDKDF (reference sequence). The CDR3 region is CATSSHASPQGGRGSYEQYF. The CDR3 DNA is TGTGCCACCAGCAGTCACGCCTCCCCCCAAGGGGGTCGGGGCTCCTACGAGCAGTACTTC.

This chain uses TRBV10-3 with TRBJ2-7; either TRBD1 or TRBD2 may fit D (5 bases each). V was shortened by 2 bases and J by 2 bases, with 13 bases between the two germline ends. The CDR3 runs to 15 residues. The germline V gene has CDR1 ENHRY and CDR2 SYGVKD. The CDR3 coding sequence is TGTGCCATCAGTGAGCCCCTCCAGGGACCCTACGAGCAGTACTTC. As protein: CAISEPLQGPYEQYF.

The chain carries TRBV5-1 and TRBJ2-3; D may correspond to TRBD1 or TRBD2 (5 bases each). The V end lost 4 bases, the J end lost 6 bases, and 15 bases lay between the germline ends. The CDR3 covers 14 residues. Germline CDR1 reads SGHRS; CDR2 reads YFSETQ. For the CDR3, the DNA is TGCGCCAGCAGCCAGGACACTAGTTCGGATACGCAGTATTTT. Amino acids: CASSQDTSSDTQYF.

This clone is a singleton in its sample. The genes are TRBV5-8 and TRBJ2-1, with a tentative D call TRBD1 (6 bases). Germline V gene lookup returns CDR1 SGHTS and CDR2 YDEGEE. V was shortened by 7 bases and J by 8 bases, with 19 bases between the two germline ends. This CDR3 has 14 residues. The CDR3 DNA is TGTGCCAGCCGGGACATTAAGGGGCTTTATGAGCAGTTCTTC. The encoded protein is CASRDIKGLYEQFF.